This T cell receptor beta chain was documented in a study of blood T cell repertoires in COVID-19. Study information: Researchers got acute and convalescent COVID-19 samples from the United States, Italy and Spain. From T cells, B-cell-depleted T cells, or PBMCs came the material, which was cDNA or gDNA.

As processed by the authors: Amplification of reference gene primers provided the estimated nucleated cell counts. The method was immunoSEQ multiplex PCR; TCRdb's version includes in-frame clones alone and lacks a portion of them. V, J and clone size were drawn from that table, and D and trimming were deduced from the DNA. This table holds about 200,000 clones, roughly nine tenths found once. Germline CDR1 is SQVTM and CDR2 is ANQGSEA. The CDR3 is 13 amino acids. V shed 7 bases, J shed 2 bases, and the junction held 7 bases outside the gene matches. This TCR was recovered from a woman aged 45 to 65 with acute or convalescent COVID-19. The sample was peripheral blood. This chain joins TRBV29-1 and TRBJ2-7, with 8 bases lining up with TRBD2. The CDR3 DNA is TGCAGCGCCCTTACTAGCGGAGCCTACGAGCAGTACTTC. Its translation is CSALTSGAYEQYF.